A selection of T cell receptor beta chains follows, all from one sample in a study of shared clonotypes between healthy human individuals. Clones were sequenced by immunoSEQ multiplex PCR, and TCRdb holds only the in-frame ones, with some missing. Here the sample spans 2 million or so clones, about 94% being singletons. Sequenced material: naive CD8+ T cells sorted from blood. The receptor source for this set is a man aged 18 to 29 in good health. The CDR3 runs from the conserved cysteine through the conserved F or W. The order of the fields is D gene, clone size, J gene, V gene, CDR3 protein, CDR3 DNA. D genes are given only for firm matches. Clone size is not always given. Where it is, it says once, few, many or a class for expanded clones.

TRBD1 - TRBJ1-2 TRBV7-9 CASSSNRMDRVPPGYGYTF TGTGCCAGCAGCTCAAATAGAATGGACAGGGTTCCCCCGGGCTATGGCTACACCTTC
- - TRBJ2-2 TRBV5-4 CASRLTGLTNTGELFF TGTGCCAGCAGGTTGACGGGACTCACGAACACCGGGGAGCTGTTTTTT
- - TRBJ1-2 TRBV29-1 CSVVSGDYGYTF TGCAGCGTTGTCTCGGGGGACTATGGCTACACCTTC
- - TRBJ2-1 TRBV7-6 CASSLAPSAASSYNEQFF TGTGCCAGCAGCTTAGCACCCTCGGCGGCCAGCTCCTACAATGAGCAGTTCTTC
- - TRBJ2-3 TRBV7-6 CASSPSGPTDTQYF TGTGCCAGCAGCCCGAGCGGACCCACAGATACGCAGTATTTT
TRBD1 - TRBJ1-1 TRBV28 CASSLDRVVPEAFF TGTGCCAGCAGTCTAGACAGGGTTGTACCTGAAGCTTTCTTT
TRBD1 - TRBJ1-2 TRBV27 CASSFPGGGGYTF TGTGCCAGCAGTTTCCCAGGGGGAGGGGGCTACACCTTC
- - TRBJ2-1 TRBV6-1 CASSEESGNEQFF TGTGCCAGCAGTGAAGAGTCGGGCAATGAGCAGTTCTTC
- - TRBJ1-2 TRBV6-1 CASSETAGAYYGYTF TGTGCCAGCAGTGAGACGGCAGGGGCCTACTATGGCTACACCTTC
TRBD1 - TRBJ2-2 TRBV7-8 CASSLGTGHTGELFF TGTGCCAGCAGCTTAGGGACAGGGCACACCGGGGAGCTGTTTTTT
- - TRBJ2-5 TRBV11-2 CASSLDMRHQETQYF TGTGCCAGCAGCTTAGATATGAGGCACCAAGAGACCCAGTACTTC
- - TRBJ2-1 TRBV4-1 CASSQVRGAHEQFF TGCGCCAGCAGCCAAGTCAGGGGGGCCCATGAGCAGTTCTTC
- - TRBJ2-2 TRBV6-5 CASSRDIYTGELFF TGTGCCAGCAGTAGGGACATTTACACCGGGGAGCTGTTTTTT
TRBD1 - TRBJ2-7 TRBV25-1 CASSTGGLVYEQYF TGTGCCAGCAGTACAGGGGGCCTCGTCTACGAGCAGTACTTC
- - TRBJ2-7 TRBV27 CASSPGNRNEQYF TGTGCCAGCAGTCCTGGGAATCGCAACGAGCAGTACTTC
- - TRBJ2-3 TRBV29-1 CSVELGATDTQYF TGCAGCGTTGAACTAGGGGCAACAGATACGCAGTATTTT
- - TRBJ2-2 TRBV28 CASSILPQTGELFF TGTGCCAGCAGTATACTGCCGCAGACAGGGGAGCTGTTTTTT
- once TRBJ2-7 TRBV29-1 CSVGGSSYEQYF TGCAGCGTTGGGGGGAGCTCCTACGAGCAGTACTTC
- - TRBJ2-3 TRBV2 CASSEVGDTQYF TGTGCCAGCAGTGAAGTCGGGGATACGCAGTATTTT
TRBD1 - TRBJ2-7 TRBV7-2 CASTKEDRSSYEQYF TGTGCCAGCACCAAGGAGGACAGGAGCTCCTACGAGCAGTACTTC
- many TRBJ1-1 TRBV30 CAWSRTEAFF TGTGCCTGGAGTCGAACTGAAGCTTTCTTT
- - TRBJ2-2 TRBV11-2 CASSLVTTGELFF TGTGCCAGCAGCTTAGTGACTACCGGGGAGCTGTTTTTT